The 5 T cell receptor beta chains presented below share a single source sample, sequenced in a study of blood T cell repertoires in COVID-19. Sequenced by immunoSEQ multiplex PCR; TCRdb stores in-frame clones only, minus some. The sample has about 140,000 clones; about four fifths are singletons. The sample consisted of peripheral blood. The receptor set was obtained from a woman of 80 years or more in a cohort sampled during active or convalescent COVID-19.

The chain joins TRBV29-1 to TRBJ2-2; 8 nucleotides match TRBD1. The CDR3 loop spans 13 amino acids. J lost 6 bases, V lost 4 bases, and 4 bases had no gene match. From germline, CDR1 is SQVTM and CDR2 ANQGSEA. CDR3 in DNA: TGCAGCGTTGCCAGGGGGCGGTCCGGGGAGCTGTTTTTT. Translation: CSVARGRSGELFF.

This chain links TRBV7-3 with TRBJ2-6; 8 bases map to TRBD1. The germline V gene encodes CDR1 SGHTA and CDR2 FQGTGA. This CDR3 has 16 amino acids. V lost 4 bases, J lost 3 bases, and 5 bases stayed unmatched. In DNA, the CDR3 is TGTGCCAGCAGCTCCTCAGGGGGCTTTGGGGCCAACGTCCTGACTTTC. This gives the protein CASSSSGGFGANVLTF.

The V gene is TRBV5-8, the J gene TRBJ2-3; 7 nucleotides agree with TRBD1. The CDR3 has 14 residues. Trimming took 1 base from V and 3 from J; bases not matched to a gene: 2. Germline loops: CDR1 SGHTS, CDR2 YDEGEE. The DNA of the CDR3 is TGTGCCAGCAGCTTGAACAGGGGTACAGATACGCAGTATTTT. Translation: CASSLNRGTDTQYF.

The chain employs TRBV19 and TRBJ2-2; 7 nucleotides line up with TRBD1. The CDR3 sequence is 15 residues long. Germline V lookup: CDR1 LNHDA, CDR2 SQIVND (reference sequence). V lost 4 bases and J lost 2; bases outside the gene matches: 4. Here the CDR3 DNA reads TGTGCCAGTAGTACCGGGACAGCAAACACCGGGGAGCTGTTTTTT. Translating it yields CASSTGTANTGELFF.

This CDR3 is CASSLQGGIQPQHF. The CDR3 DNA reads TGTGCCAGCAGTTTACAGGGGGGAATTCAGCCCCAGCATTTT. This chain connects TRBV28 to TRBJ1-5; 7 nucleotides line up with TRBD1. CDR1 and CDR2 from the germline V gene are MDHEN and SYDVKM. Trimming took 2 bases from V and 6 from J; bases not matched to a gene: 4. The CDR3 has 14 residues.